These 9 T cell receptor beta chains originate from one sample sequenced in a study of control samples from healthy donors and cancer patients. TCRdb's copy holds only in-frame clones and misses some; the assay was immunoSEQ multiplex PCR. The profile shows fewer than 100,000 clones, approximately 78% of them singletons. Sequenced input: blood. The receptors here all came from a man between 60 and 70 years old in good health.

J is TRBJ2-2 and V is TRBV28; TRBD2 aligns across 8 bases. Germline V CDR1 and CDR2: MDHEN, SYDVKM. The CDR3 is made up of 15 amino acids. V lost 7 bases, J lost 2 bases, and 6 bases stayed unmatched. CDR3 nucleotides: TGTGCCAGCAACCGCGGGGGGCTTAACACCGGGGAGCTGTTTTTT. Amino acid sequence: CASNRGGLNTGELFF.

This chain joins TRBV10-3 and TRBJ1-2; no firm D call. Between the trimmed V and J ends, which lost 2 bases and 3 bases, there was a span of 16 bases. The length of the CDR3 is 16 residues. The germline CDR1 and CDR2 sequences are ENHRY and SYGVKD. This chain's CDR3 is CAISEGVRGEHYGYTF. The CDR3, as DNA: TGTGCCATCAGTGAGGGGGTACGCGGGGAGCACTATGGCTACACCTTC.

The chain uses TRBV18 and TRBJ1-2, with unresolved D. CDR1 is KGHSH and CDR2 is LQKENI in the germline V gene. The CDR3 has 13 residues. The ends were cut back, 3 bases at V and 4 bases at J, with 9 bases in the middle. DNA for the CDR3: TGTGCCAGCTCACCCGAACAGATCTATGGCTACACCTTC. Its translation is CASSPEQIYGYTF.

CDR3 nucleotide sequence: TGTGCCAGCAGTTTATTGGACGGACGCCTTCAGGGCACTGAAGCTTTCTTT. Translating it yields CASSLLDGRLQGTEAFF. The chain links TRBV27 to TRBJ1-1, with D perhaps TRBD1 (5 bases). In germline, CDR1 is MNHEY, CDR2 SMNVEV (reference sequence). V lost 1 base, J lost 4 bases, and 19 bases lay in between. This CDR3 contains 17 residues.

The CDR3 region is CASSPGGVSTGELFF. The CDR3 DNA reads as TGTGCCAGCAGCCCAGGGGGAGTGAGCACCGGGGAGCTGTTTTTT. The V call is TRBV7-2, the J call TRBJ2-2; 7 bases align to TRBD1. The CDR3 loop spans 15 amino acids. Germline trimming cut 5 bases from V and 4 bases from J; bases unmatched to any gene: 7. From germline, CDR1 is SGHTA and CDR2 FQGNSA. The variable domain in full, with the rest retrieved from reference TRBV7-2 and TRBJ2-2, is GAGVSQSPSNKVTEKGKDVELRCDPISGHTALYWYRQSLGQGLEFLIYFQGNSAPDKSGLPSDRFSAERTGGSVSTLTIQRTQQEDSAVYLCASSPGGVSTGELFFGEGSRLTVL.

The gene calls are TRBV6-4 and TRBJ1-1; no reliable D call. The germline V gene has CDR1 MRHNA and CDR2 SNTAGT. The V and J ends lost 7 bases and 1 base respectively, with 13 bases between them. The CDR3 length is 14 residues. CDR3 amino acids: CASIRYRSNTEAFF. CDR3 DNA: TGTGCCAGCATTCGGTACAGATCGAACACTGAAGCTTTCTTT.

This clone was picked up a small number of times. This chain uses TRBV9 with TRBJ2-3, with unresolved D. CDR1 and CDR2 (germline): SGDLS, YYNGEE. The CDR3 loop spans 12 amino acids. V was pared by 4 bases and J by 2 bases, with 5 bases between. The CDR3 DNA reads TGTGCCAGCAGCCCTCACACAGATACGCAGTATTTT. Its translation: CASSPHTDTQYF.

The V and J genes are TRBV7-2 and TRBJ2-4; tentative D call: TRBD2 (6 bases). This CDR3 has 18 residues. Germline V lookup: CDR1 SGHTA, CDR2 FQGNSA. Trimming pared 1 base from V and 0 bases from J, leaving 16 bases between. As DNA, the CDR3 is TGTGCCAGCAGCTTAGGATCTTGGAGGGGCCTAGCCAAAAACATTCAGTACTTC. It codes for CASSLGSWRGLAKNIQYF.

This clone has a handful of counts. This sequence joins TRBV4-1 and TRBJ1-3; possibly TRBD1 for D (5 bases). The CDR3 covers 16 residues. The germline V gene has CDR1 MGHRA and CDR2 YSYEKL. V gave up 3 bases and J gave up 0 bases, with 12 bases separating them. The CDR3 sequence: CASSQGTSASGNTIYF. In DNA form, the CDR3 reads TGCGCCAGCAGCCAGGGGACCTCCGCCTCTGGAAACACCATATATTTT.